The 23 T cell receptor beta chains reported below all come from one sample, sequenced in a study of T cells in Graves' hyperthyroidism and ophthalmopathy (dated by TCRdb to the late 2010s). The library was made by multiplex PCR. The sequencer listed for this sample is Illumina HiSeq 2000. Amplification of TCR beta CDR3 regions was carried out from RNA transcripts. The first round of RT-PCR for the TCR CDR3 was performed with the HTBI primer set and the Qiagen OneStep RT-PCR kit. The raw public reads went through TCRdb reprocessing: fastp at Q25, MiXCR clone calling, in-frame beta chains kept. One record per CDR3 amino acid sequence lists the most common genes and DNA. For this sample the table gives 700,000 or so distinct CDR3 sequences, of which roughly 14% were detected only once. Around 12% of the sample comes from the top ten. Input material: blood. The receptors originated from a woman aged 45-59 years with Graves' ophthalmopathy.

This clonotype was counted between two and nine times. V gene TRBV7-9 combines with J gene TRBJ2-3; D remains ambiguous. V dropped 6 bases and J dropped 4 bases, with 5 bases sitting between them. CDR1 is SEHNR, CDR2 FQNEAQ, per germline (reference sequence). The CDR3 covers 11 residues. The CDR3 sequence: CASRAADTQYF. The CDR3 DNA reads as TGTGCCAGCAGGGCGGCAGATACGCAGTATTTT.

This clonotype was seen many times. The chain employs TRBV11-2 and TRBJ2-2; TRBD2 agrees at 14 bases. CDR3 length equals 18 residues. Germline CDR1 is SGHAT and CDR2 is FQNNGV. The trim removed 1 base at V and 0 bases at J, leaving 1 base unmatched. This CDR3 reads CASSLGLAGGSNTGELFF. CDR3 coding DNA: TGTGCCAGCAGCTTAGGACTAGCGGGAGGGTCGAACACCGGGGAGCTGTTTTTT.

This clonotype was found many times. The chain uses TRBV11-2 and TRBJ2-7; D remains unclear. Per the germline V gene, CDR1 is SGHAT and CDR2 is FQNNGV. This CDR3 is built from 15 residues. Trimming stripped 5 bases from V and 4 bases from J, with 18 bases between. CDR3 coding DNA: TGTGCCAGCAGCCCTCGGTCCGGAATTAAATACGAGCAGTACTTC. Translating gives CASSPRSGIKYEQYF.

The rearrangement joins TRBV24-1 to TRBJ2-5, with a tentative D call TRBD1 (5 bases). Germline V CDR1 and CDR2: KGHDR, SFDVKD. Trimming removed 3 bases at V and 5 bases at J, with 15 bases between. CDR3 length equals 15 residues. For the CDR3, the DNA is TGTGCCACCAGTGATACGAAGGGGCCTGGGGAGACCCAGTACTTC. This codes for CATSDTKGPGETQYF.

This clonotype showed up many times. The chain links TRBV6-2 or TRBV6-3 to TRBJ2-7, with D hard to call. The CDR3 is 14 residues long. Between the trimmed V and J ends, which lost 7 bases and 0 bases, there was a span of 13 bases. Germline assignment: CDR1 MNHEY and CDR2 SVGEGT. The CDR3 DNA follows: TGTGCCAGCAACCATTTAGAAGACTCCTACGAGCAGTACTTC. Amino acids: CASNHLEDSYEQYF.

This clonotype has a count of ten or more. The chain links TRBV29-1 to TRBJ2-7; TRBD1 agrees at 11 bases. The ends lost 6 bases at V and 3 bases at J; junction bases unmatched: 7. CDR1 is SQVTM, CDR2 ANQGSEA, per germline. CDR3 length: 14 amino acids. The CDR3 is CSVGPGTGGYEQYF. For the CDR3, the DNA is TGCAGCGTAGGTCCCGGGACAGGGGGCTACGAGCAGTACTTC.

This clonotype appeared many times. V usage is TRBV6-1 and J usage is TRBJ2-5, with TRBD1 matching over 7 bases. The V and J ends lost 6 bases and 4 bases, in that order; junction bases with no gene match: 2. CDR1 is MNHNS, CDR2 SASEGT, per germline. This CDR3 contains 12 residues. The CDR3 DNA reads as TGTGCCAGCAGGACAGGGTTAGAGACCCAGTACTTC. It is translated as CASRTGLETQYF.

The chain is built from TRBV11-1 and TRBJ2-6; D gene unclear. This CDR3 comprises 13 residues. V was cut by 5 bases and J by 4 bases, with 6 bases left in between. Germline loops: CDR1 SGHAT, CDR2 FQDESV (reference sequence). This CDR3 reads CASSRKGANVLTF. The CDR3, as DNA: TGTGCCAGCAGCCGAAAGGGGGCCAACGTCCTGACTTTC.

This clonotype came up a few times. A much bigger clone sits one base away, suggesting this may be a read error. No conserved phenylalanine or tryptophan is present at the end of the CDR3, so a read error is the likely explanation. This chain joins TRBV7-2 and TRBJ2-7; D is possibly TRBD1 or TRBD2 (5 bases each). V lost 5 bases, J lost 2 bases, and 16 bases lay in between. This CDR3 is 15 amino acids long. Per germline, CDR1 SGHTA and CDR2 FQGNSA. The CDR3: CASSRGQGPAYEQYL. The CDR3 DNA reads as TGTGCCAGCAGCCGGGGCCAGGGACCTGCCTACGAGCAGTACCTC.

This clonotype came up many times. The chain is built from TRBV20-1 and TRBJ1-2, with TRBD1 matching over 8 bases. J gave up 5 bases and V 0 bases, and 5 bases lay outside the gene matches. The CDR3 contains 14 residues. Per germline, CDR1 DFQATT and CDR2 SNEGSKA (reference sequence). CDR3 DNA sequence: TGCAGTGCTAGAGATTTGCGACAGGGGTATGGCTACACCTTC. Encoded protein: CSARDLRQGYGYTF.

This clonotype was counted at least ten times. The chain combines TRBV27 with TRBJ2-7, with TRBD2 as a possible D gene (6 bases). The length of the CDR3 is 13 residues. The V gene lost 7 bases and the J gene lost 0 bases, with 10 bases spanning the gap. Germline loops: CDR1 MNHEY, CDR2 SMNVEV (reference sequence). DNA for the CDR3: TGTGCCAGCACTAGACTAGGCTCCTACGAGCAGTACTTC. Its translation is CASTRLGSYEQYF.

This clonotype appeared a few times. V is TRBV10-3 and J is TRBJ2-1, with a tentative D call TRBD2 (6 bases). CDR1 is ENHRY and CDR2 is SYGVKD in the germline V gene. CDR3 length: 15 amino acids. V dropped 6 bases and J dropped 0 bases, with 12 bases sitting between them. Here the CDR3 DNA reads TGTGCCATCAGGTCAGCGGGTGGCTCCTACAATGAGCAGTTCTTC. Encoded protein: CAIRSAGGSYNEQFF.

This clonotype was seen repeatedly, ten times or more. The DNA of the CDR3 is TGTGCCAGCACCTCTATCCCGTCGACGGAGAACTATGGCTACACCTTC. Encoded protein: CASTSIPSTENYGYTF. J is TRBJ1-2 and V is TRBV13; no firm D call. CDR1 and CDR2 (germline): PRHDT, FYEKMQ (reference sequence). The CDR3 contains 16 residues. The V end lost 7 bases, the J end lost 2 bases, and 20 bases lay between the germline ends.

A few counts support this clonotype. The chain recombines TRBV7-2 with TRBJ1-5, with D possibly TRBD1 on 5 matching bases. CDR1 and CDR2 from the germline V gene are SGHTA and FQGNSA. Deletions cut 6 bases from V and 5 bases from J, with 11 bases between. The CDR3 is 13 amino acids. The CDR3 region is CASSPVGDQPQHF. CDR3 nucleotide sequence: TGTGCCAGCAGTCCGGTGGGGGATCAGCCCCAGCATTTT.

The chain uses TRBV7-2 and TRBJ2-6; D assignment may be TRBD1 or TRBD2 (5 bases each). The CDR3 has 19 residues. V was pared by 4 bases and J by 0 bases, with 19 bases between. Germline V lookup: CDR1 SGHTA, CDR2 FQGNSA. CDR3: CASSSPEGRINSGANVLTF. CDR3 sequence (DNA): TGTGCCAGCAGCTCACCCGAGGGACGGATTAACTCTGGGGCCAACGTCCTGACTTTC.

This clonotype was found many times. The V and J genes are TRBV7-8 and TRBJ2-3; 12 bases align to TRBD1. The germline V gene encodes CDR1 SGHVS and CDR2 FQNEAQ. V lost 5 bases to trimming and J lost 6 bases; unmatched junction nucleotides: 9. The CDR3 spans 16 residues. CDR3 sequence reads: CASSGRDRGLGDTQYF. The DNA of the CDR3 is TGTGCCAGCAGCGGCCGGGACAGGGGGCTTGGGGATACGCAGTATTTT.

This clonotype was counted ten times or more. J is TRBJ1-1 and V is TRBV28, with 9 bases lining up with TRBD1. CDR1 MDHEN and CDR2 SYDVKM come from the germline V gene. The CDR3 spans 16 residues. With 6 bases clipped from V and 7 bases from J, the junction kept 15 bases outside the gene matches. The CDR3 sequence is CASSWIRPGTGYEAFF. The CDR3 nucleotides read TGTGCCAGCAGCTGGATTCGTCCCGGGACAGGGTATGAAGCTTTCTTT.

This clonotype occurred many times. The chain combines TRBV4-3 with TRBJ2-5, with D tentatively TRBD2 (6 bases). The V gene lost 7 bases and the J gene lost 4 bases, with 22 bases spanning the gap. The CDR3 consists of 16 residues. Germline-derived CDR1 and CDR2 are LGHNA and YSLEER. In DNA form, the CDR3 reads TGCGCCAGCACCCCAAATCTAGCGATGTCTCTAGAGACCCAGTACTTC. Its translation: CASTPNLAMSLETQYF.

There are many counts of this clonotype. The chain carries TRBV20-1 and TRBJ2-3; D not resolved. The CDR3 consists of 15 residues. The germline V and J ends were trimmed by 3 bases and 2 bases, with 15 bases remaining between them. Germline assignment: CDR1 DFQATT and CDR2 SNEGSKA (reference sequence). In nucleotides, the CDR3 is TGCAGTGCTAGGGTACAAAGCGAGGACACAGATACGCAGTATTTT. It codes for CSARVQSEDTDTQYF.

This clonotype was counted at least ten times. This chain uses TRBV2 with TRBJ1-1; 7 nucleotides line up with TRBD1. The CDR3 extends over 13 amino acids. The V segment lost 9 bases and the J segment 1 base; nucleotides outside the gene matches: 5. From germline, CDR1 is SNHLY and CDR2 FYNNEI. The CDR3 loop reads CARNRQGNTEAFF. DNA for the CDR3: TGTGCCAGAAACAGACAGGGGAACACTGAAGCTTTCTTT.

The rearrangement links TRBV11-1 to TRBJ2-3; 9 bases are a match to TRBD2. The germline V gene encodes CDR1 SGHAT and CDR2 FQDESV (reference sequence). J lost 4 bases, V lost 5 bases, and 7 bases had no gene match. The CDR3 consists of 15 residues. CDR3 in DNA: TGTGCCAGCAGCCCAGCTAGCGGGATCGCAGATACGCAGTATTTT. Its protein is CASSPASGIADTQYF.

The rearrangement uses TRBV9 and TRBJ1-4; D possibly corresponds to TRBD1 (5 bases). The germline CDR1 and CDR2 sequences are SGDLS and YYNGEE. This CDR3 is 17 amino acids long. Deletions cut 4 bases from V and 5 bases from J, with 21 bases between. The CDR3 DNA reads as TGTGCCAGCAGCCTAGGACGGGGGAGGAGGACAAATGAAAAACTGTTTTTT. The encoded protein is CASSLGRGRRTNEKLFF.

There are many counts of this clonotype. The genes are TRBV6-6 and TRBJ1-6; D might be TRBD1 (5 bases). The CDR3 covers 14 residues. V was clipped by 0 bases and J by 7 bases, with 7 bases between them. Germline CDR1 reads MNHNY; CDR2 reads SVGAGI (reference sequence). CDR3 in amino acids: CASSYSGRNSPLHF. CDR3 DNA: TGTGCCAGCAGTTACTCGGGACGCAATTCACCCCTCCACTTT.